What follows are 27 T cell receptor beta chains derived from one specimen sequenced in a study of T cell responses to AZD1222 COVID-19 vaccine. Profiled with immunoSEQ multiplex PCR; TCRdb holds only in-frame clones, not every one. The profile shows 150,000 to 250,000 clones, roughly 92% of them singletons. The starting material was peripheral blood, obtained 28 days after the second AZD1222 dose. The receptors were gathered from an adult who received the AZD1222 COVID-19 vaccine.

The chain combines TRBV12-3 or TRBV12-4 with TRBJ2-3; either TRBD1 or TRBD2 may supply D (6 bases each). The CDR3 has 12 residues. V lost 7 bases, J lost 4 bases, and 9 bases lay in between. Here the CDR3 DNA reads TGTGCCAGCAAGGGGGGCGCAGATACGCAGTATTTT. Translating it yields CASKGGADTQYF.

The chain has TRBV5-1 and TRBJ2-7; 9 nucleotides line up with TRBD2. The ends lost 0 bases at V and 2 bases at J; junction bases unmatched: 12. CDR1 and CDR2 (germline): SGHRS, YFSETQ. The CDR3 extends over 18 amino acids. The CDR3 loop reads CASSLGGGRAGFPYEQYF. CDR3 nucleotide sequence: TGCGCCAGCAGCTTGGGAGGCGGGAGGGCCGGTTTCCCCTACGAGCAGTACTTC.

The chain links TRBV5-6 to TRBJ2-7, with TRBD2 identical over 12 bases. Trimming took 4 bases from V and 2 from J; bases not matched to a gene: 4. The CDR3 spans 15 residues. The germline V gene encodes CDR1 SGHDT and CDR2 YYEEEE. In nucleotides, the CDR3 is TGTGCCAGCAGCCCTAGCGGGAGGGCCACCTACGAGCAGTACTTC. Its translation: CASSPSGRATYEQYF.

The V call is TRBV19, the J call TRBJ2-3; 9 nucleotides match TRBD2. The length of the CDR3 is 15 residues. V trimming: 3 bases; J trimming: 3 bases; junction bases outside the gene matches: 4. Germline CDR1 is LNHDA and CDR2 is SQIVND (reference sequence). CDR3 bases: TGTGCCAGTAGTATCGGCGGGAGGGGTACAGATACGCAGTATTTT. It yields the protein CASSIGGRGTDTQYF.

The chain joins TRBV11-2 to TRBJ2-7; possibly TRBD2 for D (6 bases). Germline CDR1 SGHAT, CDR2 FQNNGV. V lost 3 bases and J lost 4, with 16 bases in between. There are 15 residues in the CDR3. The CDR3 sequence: CASSLFGSLSYEQYF. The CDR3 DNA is TGTGCCAGCAGCTTGTTCGGGAGTCTTTCTTACGAGCAGTACTTC.

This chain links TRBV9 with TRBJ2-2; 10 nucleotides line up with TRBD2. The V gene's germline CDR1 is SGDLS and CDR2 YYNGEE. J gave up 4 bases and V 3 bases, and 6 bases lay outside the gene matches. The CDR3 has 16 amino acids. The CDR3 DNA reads TGTGCCAGCAGCGGGGAGCGGGAGGGCCTCACCGGGGAGCTGTTTTTT. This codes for CASSGEREGLTGELFF.

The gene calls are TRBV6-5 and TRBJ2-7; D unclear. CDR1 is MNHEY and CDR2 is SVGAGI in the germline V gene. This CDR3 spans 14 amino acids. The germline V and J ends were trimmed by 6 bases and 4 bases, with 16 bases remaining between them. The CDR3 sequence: CASRIAPQGYEQYF. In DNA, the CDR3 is TGTGCCAGCAGGATAGCACCCCAAGGGTACGAGCAGTACTTC.

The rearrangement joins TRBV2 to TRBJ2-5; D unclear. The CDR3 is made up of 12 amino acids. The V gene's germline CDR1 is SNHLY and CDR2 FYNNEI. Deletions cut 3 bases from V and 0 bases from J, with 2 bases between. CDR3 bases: TGTGCCAGCAGTGAGTACCAAGAGACCCAGTACTTC. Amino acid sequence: CASSEYQETQYF.

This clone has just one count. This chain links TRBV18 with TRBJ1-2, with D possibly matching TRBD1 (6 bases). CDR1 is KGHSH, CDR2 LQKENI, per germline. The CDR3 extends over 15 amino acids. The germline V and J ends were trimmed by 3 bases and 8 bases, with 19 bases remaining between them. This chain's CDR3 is CASSPGAPFAEGYTF. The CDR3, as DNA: TGTGCCAGCTCACCGGGGGCTCCCTTCGCGGAGGGCTACACCTTC.

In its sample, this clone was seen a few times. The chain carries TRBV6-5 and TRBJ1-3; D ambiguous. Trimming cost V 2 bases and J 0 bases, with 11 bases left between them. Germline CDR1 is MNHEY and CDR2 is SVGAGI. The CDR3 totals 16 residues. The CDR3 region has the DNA TGTGCCAGCAGTTACGGTTCGGAGCGCTCTGGAAACACCATATATTTT. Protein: CASSYGSERSGNTIYF.

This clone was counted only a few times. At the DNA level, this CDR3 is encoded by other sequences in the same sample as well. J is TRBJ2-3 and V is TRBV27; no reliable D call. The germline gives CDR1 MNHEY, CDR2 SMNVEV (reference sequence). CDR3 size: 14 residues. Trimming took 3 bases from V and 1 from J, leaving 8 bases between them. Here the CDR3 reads CASSFSRGTDTQYF. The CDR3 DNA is TGTGCCAGCAGTTTCAGTCGGGGCACAGATACGCAGTATTTT.

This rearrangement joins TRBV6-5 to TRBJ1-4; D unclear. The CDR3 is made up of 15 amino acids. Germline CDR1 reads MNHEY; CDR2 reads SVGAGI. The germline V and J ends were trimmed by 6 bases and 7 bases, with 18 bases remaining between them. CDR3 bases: TGTGCCAGCAGCCGAGACCTTTCCCGCGGTGAAAAACTGTTTTTT. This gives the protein CASSRDLSRGEKLFF.

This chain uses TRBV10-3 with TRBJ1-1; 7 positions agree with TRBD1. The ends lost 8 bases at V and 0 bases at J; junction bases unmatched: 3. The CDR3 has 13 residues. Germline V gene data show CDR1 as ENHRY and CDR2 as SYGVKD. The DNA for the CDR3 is TGTGCCATCTCACAGGGGCTGAACACTGAAGCTTTCTTT. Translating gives CAISQGLNTEAFF.

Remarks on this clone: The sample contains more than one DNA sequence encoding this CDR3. The CDR3 region is CASSQAYEQYF. DNA of the CDR3: TGTGCCAGCAGCCAGGCCTACGAGCAGTACTTC. The V gene is TRBV14, the J gene TRBJ2-7, with D hard to call. Germline V CDR1 and CDR2: SGHDN, FVKESK. Trimming removed 3 bases at V and 2 bases at J, with 2 bases between. CDR3 length: 11 residues.

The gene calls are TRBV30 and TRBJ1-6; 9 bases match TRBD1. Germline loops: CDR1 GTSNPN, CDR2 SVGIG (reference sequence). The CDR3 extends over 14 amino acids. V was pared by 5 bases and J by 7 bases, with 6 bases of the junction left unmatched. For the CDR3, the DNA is TGTGCCTGGTCCCCGGACAGGGGAAATTCACCCCTCCACTTT. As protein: CAWSPDRGNSPLHF.

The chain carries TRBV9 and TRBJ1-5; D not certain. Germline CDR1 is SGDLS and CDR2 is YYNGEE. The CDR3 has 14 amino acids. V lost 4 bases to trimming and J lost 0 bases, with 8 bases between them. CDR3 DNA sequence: TGTGCCAGCAGCCCTGGCGGTAGCAATCAGCCCCAGCATTTT. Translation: CASSPGGSNQPQHF. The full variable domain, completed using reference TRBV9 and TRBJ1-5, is DSGVTQTPKHLITATGQRVTLRCSPRSGDLSVYWYQQSLDQGLQFLIQYYNGEERAKGNILERFSAQQFPDLHSELNLSSLELGDSALYFCASSPGGSNQPQHFGDGTRLSIL.

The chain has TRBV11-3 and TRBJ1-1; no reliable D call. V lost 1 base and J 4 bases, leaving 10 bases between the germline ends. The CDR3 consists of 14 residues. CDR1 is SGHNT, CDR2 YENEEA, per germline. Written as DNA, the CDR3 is TGTGCCAGCAGCTTAGTCCCTGGTGGCACTGAAGCTTTCTTT. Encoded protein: CASSLVPGGTEAFF.

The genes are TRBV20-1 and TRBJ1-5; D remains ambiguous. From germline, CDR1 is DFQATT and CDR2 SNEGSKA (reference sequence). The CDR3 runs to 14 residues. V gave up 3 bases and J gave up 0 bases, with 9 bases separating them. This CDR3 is CSASGGGSNQPQHF. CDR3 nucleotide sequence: TGCAGTGCTAGTGGTGGCGGTAGCAATCAGCCCCAGCATTTT.

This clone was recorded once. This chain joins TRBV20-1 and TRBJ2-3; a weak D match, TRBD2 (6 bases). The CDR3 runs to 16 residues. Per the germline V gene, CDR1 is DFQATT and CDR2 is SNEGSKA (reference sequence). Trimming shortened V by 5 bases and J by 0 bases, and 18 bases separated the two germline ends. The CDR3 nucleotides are TGCAGTGCTGGTGGGGTTGCGGGATCTAGCACAGATACGCAGTATTTT. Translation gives CSAGGVAGSSTDTQYF.

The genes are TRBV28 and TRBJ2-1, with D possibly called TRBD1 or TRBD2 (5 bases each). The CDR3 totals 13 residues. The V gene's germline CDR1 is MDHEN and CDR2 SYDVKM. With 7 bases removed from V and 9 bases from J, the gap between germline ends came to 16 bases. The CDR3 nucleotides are TGTGCCAGCAAATTTGGGGGAGAGGGTGAGCAGTTCTTC. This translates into CASKFGGEGEQFF.

CDR3 protein: CASIERTGELFF. The CDR3 nucleotides are TGTGCCAGTATAGAAAGGACCGGGGAGCTGTTTTTT. The V and J genes are TRBV19 and TRBJ2-2; no definite D call. The CDR3 runs to 12 residues. Looked up from germline, CDR1 is LNHDA and CDR2 is SQIVND (reference sequence). V was clipped by 7 bases and J by 5 bases, with 8 bases between them.

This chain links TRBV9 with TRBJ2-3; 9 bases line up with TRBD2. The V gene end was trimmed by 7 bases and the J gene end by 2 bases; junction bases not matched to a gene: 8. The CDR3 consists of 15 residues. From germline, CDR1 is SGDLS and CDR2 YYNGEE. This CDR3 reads CASSAGGWVTDTQYF. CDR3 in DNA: TGTGCCAGCTCGGCGGGAGGGTGGGTCACAGATACGCAGTATTTT.

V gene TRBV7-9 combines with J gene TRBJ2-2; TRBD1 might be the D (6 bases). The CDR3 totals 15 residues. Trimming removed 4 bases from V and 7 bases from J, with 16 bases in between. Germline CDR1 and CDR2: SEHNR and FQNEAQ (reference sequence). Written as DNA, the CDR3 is TGTGCCAGCAGCTCGCGCCTTTTAGGGGGCGGGGAGCTGTTTTTT. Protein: CASSSRLLGGGELFF.

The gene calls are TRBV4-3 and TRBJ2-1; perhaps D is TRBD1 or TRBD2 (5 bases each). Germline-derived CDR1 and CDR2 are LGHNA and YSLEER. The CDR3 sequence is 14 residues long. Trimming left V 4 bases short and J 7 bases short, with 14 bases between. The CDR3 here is CASSPLGWGNEQFF. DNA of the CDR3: TGCGCCAGCAGCCCTCTGGGCTGGGGGAATGAGCAGTTCTTC.

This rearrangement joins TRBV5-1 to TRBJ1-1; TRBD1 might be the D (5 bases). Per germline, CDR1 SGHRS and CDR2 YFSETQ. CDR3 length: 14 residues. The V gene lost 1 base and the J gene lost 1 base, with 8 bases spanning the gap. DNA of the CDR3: TGCGCCAGCAGCTTGCGGGGCCAGAACACTGAAGCTTTCTTT. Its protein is CASSLRGQNTEAFF.

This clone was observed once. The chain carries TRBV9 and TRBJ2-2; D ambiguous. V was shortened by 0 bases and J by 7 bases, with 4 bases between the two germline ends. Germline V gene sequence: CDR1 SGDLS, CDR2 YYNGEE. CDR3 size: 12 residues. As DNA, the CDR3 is TGTGCCAGCAGCGTAGGCGGCGGGGAGCTGTTTTTT. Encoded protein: CASSVGGGELFF.

The CDR3 is CARLGGAPPLRNQPQHF. CDR3 nucleotide sequence: TGTGCCAGACTGGGGGGCGCACCCCCATTAAGGAACCAGCCCCAGCATTTT. The genes are TRBV5-3 and TRBJ1-5, with D possibly being TRBD1 (6 bases). TRBV5-3 is labeled an ORF, and its function is uncertain. The CDR3 sequence is 17 residues long. The V end lost 7 bases, the J end lost 7 bases, and 27 bases lay between the germline ends.